The sequence of this T cell receptor (beta chain) was determined in a study of regulatory T cells in long-lasting Graves disease. Study findings and constraints: Persistent patients shared 2,500 to 3,000 public clonotypes among themselves. Newly diagnosed patients shared fewer, at roughly 900.

V was shortened by 3 bases and J by 8 bases, with 22 bases between the two germline ends. CDR1 is DFQATT and CDR2 is SNEGSKA in the germline V gene (reference sequence). The CDR3 is 15 residues long. This clonotype was counted many times. Its antigen is currently unknown. Building the TCR beta libraries relied on iRepertoire HTBI primers, and CDR3 regions underwent Arm-PCR. A single record per CDR3 protein comes from TCRdb applying MiXCR to the multiplex PCR reads. The data contain 400,000 to 550,000 distinct CDR3 sequences, over 15% of them seen just once; the ten biggest clones take up around a tenth. Stated time point: newly diagnosed GD, antithyroid drugs for less than 3 months. RNA from PBMCs was the source of the TCR library. These same data were also listed under a study on T cells in Graves' hyperthyroidism and ophthalmopathy. That work adds: With the HTBI primer set, the TCR CDR3 went through a first round of RT-PCR. A model of 13 V-J features distinguished ophthalmopathy from stable hyperthyroidism.

This chain links TRBV20-1 with TRBJ1-2, with a weak D call TRBD1 (6 bases). The origin of this receptor is a woman aged 25-40 years with Graves disease. Sequencing used peripheral blood mononuclear cells (PBMCs), obtained at new diagnosis, from a patient treated with antithyroid drugs. CDR3 amino acids: CSARTMTEHGGGYTF. CDR3 nucleotide sequence: TGCAGTGCTAGGACGATGACAGAACACGGGGGCGGCTACACCTTC.